The source of this T cell receptor beta chain is a study of blood T cell repertoires in COVID-19. Study overall: PBMCs, B-cell-depleted T cells, or T cells provided the cDNA or gDNA that made up the material.

In the authors' methods: The assay estimated nucleated cells by amplifying reference gene primers. Repertoires were generated with immunoSEQ multiplex PCR, while TCRdb's copy carries only in-frame clones and drops some. V and J calls and clone size come straight from that table; D and trimming were deduced from the DNA. The sample has about 370,000 clones; about 89% are singletons. Germline V CDR1 and CDR2: MDHEN, SYDVKM. The CDR3 totals 20 residues. V shed 6 bases and J shed 0 bases, with 30 bases lying between them. The clonotype was recovered from a woman in her twenties or thirties with COVID-19, enrolled during active disease. The chain joins TRBV28 to TRBJ2-7, with D maybe TRBD1 (5 bases). Sequencing was carried out using peripheral blood. The CDR3 coding sequence is TGTGCCAGCAGCACCCACCTCATGACAGATCTATTACCCAACTCCTACGAGCAGTACTTC. It codes for CASSTHLMTDLLPNSYEQYF.